The 22 T cell receptor beta chains below all came from one sample that was sequenced in a study of technical replicates of blood from a handful of donors. The assay was immunoSEQ multiplex PCR, and TCRdb's table has in-frame clones only and misses some. The sample records tens of thousands of clones, around 95% being singletons. Material: T cells isolated from PBMCs. The receptors were sampled from a human donor in good health.

This clone was recorded only once. The chain uses TRBV5-1 and TRBJ2-1; TRBD2 matches 8 bases. Germline V gene sequence: CDR1 SGHRS, CDR2 YFSETQ. The CDR3 extends over 15 amino acids. V dropped 1 base and J dropped 5; count of bases not matched to a gene: 5. The CDR3 DNA sequence: TGCGCCAGCAGCTTGCCCCTCGGGAGGGACAATGAGCAGTTCTTC. Translated: CASSLPLGRDNEQFF.

The gene calls are TRBV6-5 and TRBJ1-1, with D tentatively TRBD1 (5 bases). V lost 2 bases and J 5 bases, leaving 15 bases between the germline ends. CDR1 and CDR2 from the germline V gene are MNHEY and SVGAGI. This CDR3 is 15 amino acids long. CDR3 residues: CASSYKQVQSTEAFF. Written as DNA, the CDR3 is TGTGCCAGCAGTTACAAACAGGTTCAATCTACTGAAGCTTTCTTT.

V and J are TRBV5-4 and TRBJ1-1; D unclear. V gave up 0 bases and J gave up 5 bases, with 8 bases separating them. The CDR3 consists of 13 residues. Looked up from germline, CDR1 is SGHNT and CDR2 is YYREEE (reference sequence). CDR3: CASSLAGRTEAFF. The CDR3 region has the DNA TGTGCCAGCAGCTTGGCTGGGAGGACTGAAGCTTTCTTT.

This chain joins TRBV2 and TRBJ2-1; the D gene is possibly TRBD2 (5 bases). Trimming took 4 bases from V and 9 from J, leaving 16 bases between them. The CDR3 consists of 14 residues. The germline CDR1 and CDR2 sequences are SNHLY and FYNNEI. The CDR3 coding sequence is TGTGCCAGCAGTGGAGGGCTACCAGCCGGTGAGCAGTTCTTC. It specifies CASSGGLPAGEQFF. The whole variable domain, filled in from reference TRBV2 and TRBJ2-1, reads EPEVTQTPSHQVTQMGQEVILRCVPISNHLYFYWYRQILGQKVEFLVSFYNNEISEKSEIFDDQFSVERPDGSNFTLKIRSTKLEDSAMYFCASSGGLPAGEQFFGPGTRLTVL.

The rearrangement joins TRBV6-6 to TRBJ2-7; D perhaps matches TRBD1 (5 bases). The length of the CDR3 is 14 residues. V gave up 0 bases and J gave up 4 bases, with 10 bases separating them. CDR1 is MNHNY and CDR2 is SVGAGI in the germline V gene (reference sequence). The CDR3 region has the DNA TGTGCCAGCAGTTACTCGAGCCCAGGGTACGAGCAGTACTTC. Translated, it gives CASSYSSPGYEQYF.

V usage is TRBV6-1 and J usage is TRBJ1-2; no definite D call. The V gene's germline CDR1 is MNHNS and CDR2 SASEGT. V lost 2 bases and J 3 bases, leaving 10 bases between the germline ends. CDR3 size: 14 residues. For the CDR3, the DNA is TGTGCCAGCAGTGAAATACGGGTTTACTATGGCTACACCTTC. Amino acid sequence: CASSEIRVYYGYTF.

The chain is built from TRBV5-4 and TRBJ2-5; 14 bases fit TRBD2. The trim removed 4 bases at V and 4 bases at J, leaving 3 bases unmatched. The germline V gene has CDR1 SGHNT and CDR2 YYREEE (reference sequence). The CDR3 loop spans 15 amino acids. For the CDR3, the DNA is TGTGCCAGCAGCGAGGGGACTAGCGGGAGAGAGACCCAGTACTTC. This encodes CASSEGTSGRETQYF.

The chain has TRBV6-5 and TRBJ2-2, with D unresolved. Per the germline V gene, CDR1 is MNHEY and CDR2 is SVGAGI. Trimming pared 5 bases from V and 7 bases from J, leaving 11 bases between. The CDR3 covers 13 residues. The CDR3 DNA follows: TGTGCCAGCAGTCCCATCTCGGGCGGGGAGCTGTTTTTT. Translating gives CASSPISGGELFF.

The table lists this clone with a count of one. The chain recombines TRBV27 with TRBJ2-7, with D perhaps TRBD1 (8 bases). In germline, CDR1 is MNHEY, CDR2 SMNVEV (reference sequence). This CDR3 has 16 residues. V lost 6 bases, J lost 2 bases, and 20 bases lay in between. CDR3 nucleotides: TGTGCCAGCAGCTCATCACAGGGGGACTATACCTACGAGCAGTACTTC. This sequence encodes CASSSSQGDYTYEQYF.

The chain links TRBV7-2 to TRBJ2-7, with D possibly TRBD2 on 6 matching bases. The germline CDR1 and CDR2 sequences are SGHTA and FQGNSA. This CDR3 is built from 15 residues. Trimming removed 5 bases from V and 4 bases from J, with 18 bases in between. The CDR3 DNA reads TGTGCCAGCAGCCTCGTAGCGGAGCCTCCTTACGAGCAGTACTTC. It yields the protein CASSLVAEPPYEQYF. Filled out from reference TRBV7-2 and TRBJ2-7, the complete variable domain reads GAGVSQSPSNKVTEKGKDVELRCDPISGHTALYWYRQSLGQGLEFLIYFQGNSAPDKSGLPSDRFSAERTGGSVSTLTIQRTQQEDSAVYLCASSLVAEPPYEQYFGPGTRLTVT.

The V and J genes are TRBV19 and TRBJ2-7; 8 positions match TRBD1. The ends lost 7 bases at V and 2 bases at J; junction bases unmatched: 7. The CDR3 has 14 amino acids. CDR1 and CDR2 (germline): LNHDA, SQIVND (reference sequence). CDR3 residues: CASTPGQATYEQYF. The CDR3 DNA reads TGTGCCAGTACCCCGGGACAGGCCACCTACGAGCAGTACTTC.

The gene calls are TRBV5-4 and TRBJ2-1; D may be TRBD1 (8 bases). Trimming removed 5 bases at V and 5 bases at J, with 23 bases between. The CDR3 extends over 17 amino acids. Germline values: CDR1 SGHNT, CDR2 YYREEE (reference sequence). DNA of the CDR3: TGTGCCAGCAGAGGACAGGGAGGGGTAAAGTCGGACAATGAGCAGTTCTTC. As protein: CASRGQGGVKSDNEQFF.

The chain links TRBV27 to TRBJ2-1; a possible D gene is TRBD2 (6 bases). With 2 bases removed from V and 3 bases from J, the gap between germline ends came to 14 bases. The CDR3 is made up of 16 amino acids. Germline V gene data show CDR1 as MNHEY and CDR2 as SMNVEV (reference sequence). The chain's CDR3 is CASSLASVLYYNEQFF. The CDR3 DNA reads as TGTGCCAGCAGTTTAGCTAGCGTTCTATACTACAATGAGCAGTTCTTC.

The chain has TRBV6-5 and TRBJ1-2, with D maybe TRBD1 (5 bases). Germline-derived CDR1 and CDR2 are MNHEY and SVGAGI. Trimming left V 7 bases short and J 0 bases short, with 6 bases between. This CDR3 comprises 12 residues. The CDR3 reads CASTDTNYGYTF. The CDR3 DNA follows: TGTGCCAGCACGGACACTAACTATGGCTACACCTTC.

The chain links TRBV29-1 to TRBJ2-7; 10 bases agree with TRBD2. This CDR3 spans 13 amino acids. The germline gives CDR1 SQVTM, CDR2 ANQGSEA. Trimming took 7 bases from V and 0 from J; bases not matched to a gene: 3. The CDR3 reads CSAGLAASYEQYF. The CDR3 DNA reads as TGCAGCGCCGGACTAGCGGCCTCCTACGAGCAGTACTTC.

V usage is TRBV4-3 and J usage is TRBJ2-5; tentative D call: TRBD1 (6 bases). V gave up 1 base and J gave up 5 bases, with 23 bases separating them. Per the germline V gene, CDR1 is LGHNA and CDR2 is YSLEER. The CDR3 extends over 18 amino acids. CDR3 sequence: CASSQVGFQGSELETQYF. CDR3 coding DNA: TGCGCCAGCAGCCAAGTGGGATTTCAGGGGAGTGAGCTTGAGACCCAGTACTTC.

This rearrangement joins TRBV19 to TRBJ1-2; D is unclear. Per germline, CDR1 LNHDA and CDR2 SQIVND (reference sequence). V lost 2 bases, J lost 1 base, and 17 bases lay in between. The CDR3 is made up of 17 amino acids. The CDR3, as DNA: TGTGCCAGTAGTATAACCCGCATTGACATCCTTAACTATGGCTACACCTTC. Translating it yields CASSITRIDILNYGYTF.

The CDR3 loop is CASSHLTRWNTEAFF. In DNA, the CDR3 is TGTGCCAGCTCACACCTTACTAGGTGGAACACTGAAGCTTTCTTT. This rearrangement joins TRBV18 to TRBJ1-1; unclear D gene. V was cut by 4 bases and J by 1 base, with 13 bases left in between. The germline gives CDR1 KGHSH, CDR2 LQKENI. The CDR3 has 15 amino acids.

The genes are TRBV6-5 and TRBJ2-3; tentative D call: TRBD1 (6 bases). The CDR3 loop spans 14 amino acids. Germline-derived CDR1 and CDR2 are MNHEY and SVGAGI. V was cut by 2 bases and J by 0 bases, with 6 bases left in between. The CDR3 loop is CASSYGQSTDTQYF. CDR3 coding DNA: TGTGCCAGCAGTTACGGACAGAGCACAGATACGCAGTATTTT.

The J gene is TRBJ2-3, the V gene TRBV5-1, with 8 positions matching TRBD2. Germline assignment: CDR1 SGHRS and CDR2 YFSETQ. The CDR3 spans 16 residues. V lost 3 bases, J lost 1 base, and 7 bases stayed unmatched. CDR3 amino acids: CASSWKRELRTDTQYF. The CDR3, as DNA: TGCGCCAGCAGCTGGAAGCGGGAGCTACGCACAGATACGCAGTATTTT. Combining the CDR3 with reference TRBV5-1 and TRBJ2-3 gives the whole variable domain KAGVTQTPRYLIKTRGQQVTLSCSPISGHRSVSWYQQTPGQGLQFLFEYFSETQRNKGNFPGRFSGRQFSNSRSEMNVSTLELGDSALYLCASSWKRELRTDTQYFGPGTRLTVL.

The chain has TRBV6-1 and TRBJ2-1; TRBD2 agrees at 16 bases. The CDR3 is made up of 18 amino acids. Germline CDR1 reads MNHNS; CDR2 reads SASEGT. J lost 6 bases, V lost 2 bases, and 7 bases had no gene match. The CDR3: CASSEPGLAGGMGNEQFF. The CDR3 DNA reads as TGTGCCAGCAGTGAACCGGGACTAGCGGGAGGGATGGGCAATGAGCAGTTCTTC.

This chain uses TRBV7-8 with TRBJ1-1; tentatively, D is TRBD1 (6 bases). V lost 3 bases to trimming and J lost 0 bases, with 14 bases between them. CDR3 length equals 16 residues. Germline lookup yields CDR1 SGHVS and CDR2 FQNEAQ. The CDR3 sequence: CASSFNLGQMNTEAFF. DNA for the CDR3: TGTGCCAGCAGCTTTAATCTTGGACAGATGAACACTGAAGCTTTCTTT.